This T cell receptor (beta chain) stems from a study of graft-versus-host responses after intestinal transplantation. Germline assignment: CDR1 MNHEY and CDR2 SMNVEV (reference sequence). V was shortened by 6 bases and J by 9 bases, with 15 bases between the two germline ends. The CDR3 is made up of 13 amino acids. General observations from the study: Researchers found GvH clones in recipient marrow, and some showed up first in ileum or blood.

Produced via immunoSEQ multiplex PCR; TCRdb's table is partial and in-frame only. The data contain approximately 93,000 clones, approximately 90% of them singletons. This clone was seen just once. Its target is unknown. The sample here was unstimulated CD8+ T cells sorted from spleen or lymph node cells, taken before transplant. The clonotype was recovered from a human donor who was the organ donor for an intestinal transplant. The chain joins TRBV27 to TRBJ2-1; D ambiguous. The CDR3 region has the DNA TGTGCCAGCAGAACTCTAGTTTCCCCTGAGCAGTTCTTC. Residues: CASRTLVSPEQFF.